Below, 31 T cell receptor beta chains from the same sample are listed, as sequenced in a study of response to subunit inactivated influenza vaccine. TCRdb re-called the RT-PCR reads with MiXCR, one entry per CDR3 protein. The table includes approximately 530,000 distinct CDR3 sequences, over 10% detected once. Specimen: PBMCs from blood, collected about 40 days after vaccination. The receptor set was obtained from a man aged 50-60 years who received an inactivated influenza vaccine.

The V call is TRBV18, the J call TRBJ2-5; possible D gene TRBD2, 6 bases. Per the germline V gene, CDR1 is KGHSH and CDR2 is LQKENI. V was clipped by 6 bases and J by 5 bases, with 10 bases between them. This CDR3 contains 12 residues. The CDR3 region has the DNA TGTGCCAGCTCGCGGGACTTTGAGACCCAGTACTTC. It encodes CASSRDFETQYF.

This clonotype was detected a few times. The chain employs TRBV5-1 and TRBJ2-6, with D hard to call. CDR3 size: 14 residues. Trimming removed 4 bases from V and 4 bases from J, with 9 bases in between. CDR1 is SGHRS and CDR2 is YFSETQ in the germline V gene. CDR3 region: CASSMGSGANVLTF. CDR3 nucleotides: TGCGCCAGCAGCATGGGCAGCGGGGCCAACGTCCTGACTTTC.

The CDR3 protein is CASSLSGGNSYNEQFF. The CDR3 DNA follows: TGTGCCAGCAGTTTATCAGGGGGGAACTCCTACAATGAGCAGTTCTTC. The chain has TRBV27 and TRBJ2-1; D tentatively fits TRBD1 or TRBD2 (6 bases each). V was trimmed by 0 bases and J by 0 bases, leaving 9 bases between them. CDR3 length: 16 amino acids. Germline lookup yields CDR1 MNHEY and CDR2 SMNVEV (reference sequence).

In its sample, this clonotype was seen a few times. The gene calls are TRBV5-1 and TRBJ2-2; no clear D gene. The CDR3 runs 14 residues. Trimming left V 7 bases short and J 2 bases short, with 12 bases between. Germline assignment: CDR1 SGHRS and CDR2 YFSETQ. CDR3 in amino acids: CASRPRLNTGELFF. The DNA for the CDR3 is TGCGCCAGCCGTCCACGGCTCAACACCGGGGAGCTGTTTTTT.

In this sample, this clonotype turned up a few times. The genes are TRBV5-1 and TRBJ2-7; possibly TRBD1 for D (5 bases). The germline V and J ends were trimmed by 1 base and 2 bases, with 13 bases remaining between them. CDR1 SGHRS and CDR2 YFSETQ come from the germline V gene. The CDR3 totals 15 residues. CDR3 in amino acids: CASSLLSGKAYEQYF. CDR3 nucleotides: TGCGCCAGCAGCTTGCTGTCAGGGAAGGCCTACGAGCAGTACTTC.

This clonotype was detected many times. The V gene is TRBV18, the J gene TRBJ2-7; D could derive from TRBD1 or TRBD2 (5 bases each). The V gene lost 5 bases and the J gene lost 2 bases, with 13 bases spanning the gap. The CDR3 sequence is 14 residues long. Germline V CDR1 and CDR2: KGHSH, LQKENI. CDR3 amino acids: CASSSRDGTYEQYF. DNA for the CDR3: TGTGCCAGCTCATCCCGGGACGGAACCTACGAGCAGTACTTC.

The gene calls are TRBV12-3 or TRBV12-4 and TRBJ1-5; TRBD1 is a possible D gene (6 bases). Between the trimmed V and J ends, which lost 5 bases and 4 bases, there was a span of 15 bases. This CDR3 is built from 15 residues. For the CDR3, the DNA is TGTGCCAGCAGTATGGACAGAATTCCTAATCAGCCCCAGCATTTT. It encodes CASSMDRIPNQPQHF.

The J gene is TRBJ2-7, the V gene TRBV7-2; maybe TRBD1 (6 bases). Between the trimmed V and J ends, which lost 4 bases and 5 bases, there was a span of 12 bases. Germline V gives CDR1 SGHTA, CDR2 FQGNSA. The CDR3 has 13 residues. The CDR3 spells CASSYTGFHEQYF. The CDR3 coding sequence is TGTGCCAGCAGCTACACAGGGTTCCACGAGCAGTACTTC.

This clonotype was recorded a few times. The chain is built from TRBV29-1 and TRBJ2-7, with D maybe TRBD1 (6 bases). Germline V gives CDR1 SQVTM, CDR2 ANQGSEA. Trimming removed 7 bases at V and 3 bases at J, with 13 bases between. The CDR3 totals 12 residues. This CDR3 is CSAGQNGYEQYF. DNA for the CDR3: TGCAGCGCCGGACAGAATGGCTACGAGCAGTACTTC.

This clonotype was seen more than once but under ten times. This clone may be a read error of a much larger clone one base away. This chain connects TRBV12-3 or TRBV12-4 to TRBJ2-1, with 7 bases lining up with TRBD2. This CDR3 has 12 residues. V lost 2 bases to trimming and J lost 9 bases; unmatched junction nucleotides: 1. CDR3 sequence reads: CASSLSGGEQFF. In DNA form, the CDR3 reads TGTGCCAGCAGTTTATCGGGGGGTGAGCAGTTCTTC.

The chain carries TRBV11-2 and TRBJ2-5; D possibly uses TRBD1 or TRBD2 (5 bases each). Trimming removed 5 bases from V and 5 bases from J, with 12 bases in between. Germline lookup yields CDR1 SGHAT and CDR2 FQNNGV. The length of the CDR3 is 13 residues. CDR3 sequence (DNA): TGTGCCAGCAGCAGACCCGGGGCGGAGACCCAGTACTTC. Its protein product is CASSRPGAETQYF.

The chain recombines TRBV5-5 with TRBJ2-5, with 14 bases aligning to TRBD2. This CDR3 has 18 amino acids. After removal of 3 bases from V and 4 bases from J, the junction contained 11 bases not matched to a gene. CDR1 and CDR2 (germline): SGHKS, YYEKEE (reference sequence). Here the CDR3 DNA reads TGTGCCAGCAGCTGGACCCCCAGACTAGCGGGGGGGCGAGAGACCCAGTACTTC. Translated: CASSWTPRLAGGRETQYF.

In this sample, this clonotype turned up a few times. The rearrangement links TRBV29-1 to TRBJ2-1; no reliable D call. The CDR3 has 12 amino acids. V was cut by 4 bases and J by 9 bases, with 13 bases left in between. Germline V lookup: CDR1 SQVTM, CDR2 ANQGSEA. CDR3 amino acids: CSVALRPGEQFF. In DNA, the CDR3 is TGCAGCGTTGCCCTTCGCCCGGGTGAGCAGTTCTTC.

The chain couples TRBV7-2 to TRBJ1-3; D gene uncertain. CDR3 length equals 12 residues. The V and J ends lost 3 bases and 2 bases respectively, with 2 bases between them. The germline CDR1 and CDR2 sequences are SGHTA and FQGNSA. The CDR3 DNA reads TGTGCCAGCAGCTTTCCTGGAAACACCATATATTTT. Translation gives CASSFPGNTIYF.

This clonotype showed up many times. This chain joins TRBV7-2 and TRBJ2-2; D is unclear. The CDR3 sequence is 14 residues long. Germline V gene lookup returns CDR1 SGHTA and CDR2 FQGNSA. Trimming took off 6 bases at V and 4 bases at J, with 12 bases between the two ends. The CDR3 nucleotides are TGTGCCAGCAGTCCCCAGGCAGGCACCGGGGAGCTGTTTTTT. It is translated as CASSPQAGTGELFF.

In this sample, this clonotype turned up many times. The chain uses TRBV10-3 and TRBJ2-5; TRBD2 matches 13 bases. The CDR3 is 15 amino acids. Trimming took 6 bases from V and 2 from J; bases not matched to a gene: 3. Germline CDR1 reads ENHRY; CDR2 reads SYGVKD. Written as DNA, the CDR3 is TGTGCCATCAGGGGACTAGCGGGGACTCAAGAGACCCAGTACTTC. Amino acids: CAIRGLAGTQETQYF.

The chain carries TRBV7-3 and TRBJ2-1; the match to TRBD2 covers 7 bases. V lost 2 bases and J lost 7; bases outside the gene matches: 8. Germline-derived CDR1 and CDR2 are SGHTA and FQGTGA. CDR3 size: 15 residues. CDR3 sequence (DNA): TGTGCCAGCAGCTTATGGCCGACTAGCTGGAATGAGCAGTTCTTC. It specifies CASSLWPTSWNEQFF.

This clonotype was seen more than once but under ten times. The genes are TRBV9 and TRBJ2-2; tentative D call: TRBD1 (6 bases). From germline, CDR1 is SGDLS and CDR2 YYNGEE. With 1 base removed from V and 1 base from J, the gap between germline ends came to 8 bases. CDR3 size: 15 residues. The CDR3 DNA sequence: TGTGCCAGCAGCGTAACAGGGATGAACACCGGGGAGCTGTTTTTT. Translated: CASSVTGMNTGELFF.

This clonotype was seen many times. This chain uses TRBV6-5 with TRBJ1-6, with D unclear. The CDR3 contains 19 residues. The germline gives CDR1 MNHEY, CDR2 SVGAGI. Trimming took off 1 base at V and 6 bases at J, with 22 bases between the two ends. The CDR3 reads CASSYLIQGGLMGNSPLHF. The CDR3 DNA is TGTGCCAGCAGTTACTTAATTCAAGGAGGGTTAATGGGTAATTCACCCCTCCACTTT.

V is TRBV7-8 and J is TRBJ1-2; D unresolved. This CDR3 contains 13 residues. Germline CDR1 reads SGHVS; CDR2 reads FQNEAQ. Between the trimmed V and J ends, which lost 1 base and 4 bases, there was a span of 7 bases. The CDR3 loop is CASSLGSAYGYTF. CDR3 nucleotide sequence: TGTGCCAGCAGCTTAGGGTCAGCCTATGGCTACACCTTC.

This chain uses TRBV11-2 with TRBJ2-1, with D tentatively TRBD2 (5 bases). Germline lookup yields CDR1 SGHAT and CDR2 FQNNGV. This CDR3 spans 13 amino acids. V lost 5 bases to trimming and J lost 6 bases, with 11 bases between them. The CDR3 DNA follows: TGTGCCAGCAGCGCCGGGGTTGCCAATGAGCAGTTCTTC. It codes for CASSAGVANEQFF. Looking up the rest from reference TRBV11-2 and TRBJ2-1 gives the full variable domain: EAGVAQSPRYKIIEKRQSVAFWCNPISGHATLYWYQQILGQGPKLLIQFQNNGVVDDSQLPKDRFSAERLKGVDSTLKIQPAKLEDSAVYLCASSAGVANEQFFGPGTRLTVL.

The V gene is TRBV7-8, the J gene TRBJ2-1, with TRBD2 matching 9 bases. Germline CDR1 SGHVS, CDR2 FQNEAQ. There are 17 residues in the CDR3. The ends lost 4 bases at V and 0 bases at J; junction bases unmatched: 7. The CDR3 reads CASSSSGRPSSYNEQFF. CDR3 sequence (DNA): TGTGCCAGCAGCTCCAGCGGGAGGCCAAGCTCCTACAATGAGCAGTTCTTC.

With regard to this clonotype: A much larger clonotype is one base distant, so this may be a read error. The chain uses TRBV12-3 or TRBV12-4 and TRBJ2-1; D possibly uses TRBD1 or TRBD2 (5 bases each). The CDR3 is 14 amino acids. The CDR3 loop is CACRSGRVVNEQFF. CDR3 bases: TGTGCCTGCAGGTCGGGACGGGTGGTCAATGAGCAGTTCTTC.

The rearrangement links TRBV7-9 to TRBJ2-2, with D possibly being TRBD1 or TRBD2 (6 bases each). The V end was cut by 1 base, the J end by 4 bases, with 16 bases between. The length of the CDR3 is 17 residues. CDR1 and CDR2 (germline): SEHNR, FQNEAQ (reference sequence). In DNA, the CDR3 is TGTGCCAGCAGCTTAGGTTCGGGGGCGTTTGCCACCGGGGAGCTGTTTTTT. It specifies CASSLGSGAFATGELFF.

This clonotype was counted a few times. The chain uses TRBV7-8 and TRBJ1-4; 11 nucleotides line up with TRBD1. Germline CDR1 and CDR2: SGHVS and FQNEAQ. The V segment lost 3 bases and the J segment 1 base; nucleotides outside the gene matches: 4. The CDR3 runs 17 residues. In nucleotides, the CDR3 is TGTGCCAGCAGCTTCCGGGACAGGGGGTTAACTAATGAAAAACTGTTTTTT. It is translated as CASSFRDRGLTNEKLFF.

This clonotype was picked up a small number of times. CDR3: CASSSMSSTVGEAFF. DNA of the CDR3: TGTGCCAGCAGCTCCATGTCGTCAACCGTGGGTGAAGCTTTCTTT. V gene TRBV6-1 combines with J gene TRBJ1-1, with unresolved D. CDR3 size: 15 residues. V was cut by 6 bases and J by 7 bases, with 21 bases left in between. CDR1 and CDR2 from the germline V gene are MNHNS and SASEGT.

In this sample, this clonotype turned up a few times. The gene calls are TRBV28 and TRBJ1-5; weak D call: TRBD1 (5 bases). With 8 bases removed from V and 0 bases from J, the gap between germline ends came to 20 bases. Germline loops: CDR1 MDHEN, CDR2 SYDVKM. This CDR3 contains 17 residues. The CDR3 DNA follows: TGTGCCAGCGGCCGCCTAAGGGGCTCTGGTAGCAATCAGCCCCAGCATTTT. Residues: CASGRLRGSGSNQPQHF.

V usage is TRBV5-1 and J usage is TRBJ2-6; 7 bases match TRBD1. The junction had 7 bases not matched to a gene; V was cut back by 4 bases and J by 0 bases. The CDR3 runs to 17 residues. Germline CDR1 reads SGHRS; CDR2 reads YFSETQ. CDR3 DNA: TGCGCCAGCAGCGGGGGACAGCTAAGCTCTGGGGCCAACGTCCTGACTTTC. Protein product: CASSGGQLSSGANVLTF.

This clonotype was counted at least ten times. The genes are TRBV10-2 and TRBJ2-7; D possibly corresponds to TRBD2 (7 bases). CDR1 and CDR2 (germline): WSHSY, SAAADI. V shed 4 bases and J shed 6 bases, with 22 bases lying between them. This CDR3 spans 16 amino acids. As DNA, the CDR3 is TGCGCCAGCAGTGTGGTTGGGGGCGGGAGAGCGGTCGAGCAGTACTTC. Encoded protein: CASSVVGGGRAVEQYF.

This clonotype turned up a few times. V gene TRBV5-1 combines with J gene TRBJ2-1, with D uncertain. The CDR3 is 13 amino acids. Germline lookup yields CDR1 SGHRS and CDR2 YFSETQ. V was trimmed by 1 base and J by 6 bases, leaving 8 bases between them. The CDR3 spells CASSLTDTNEQFF. The CDR3 DNA reads as TGCGCCAGCAGCTTGACAGATACCAATGAGCAGTTCTTC.

This clonotype showed up many times. This chain connects TRBV28 to TRBJ2-3; tentatively, D is TRBD2 (5 bases). The length of the CDR3 is 17 residues. V was cut by 5 bases and J by 0 bases, with 18 bases left in between. The germline V gene encodes CDR1 MDHEN and CDR2 SYDVKM. In DNA, the CDR3 is TGTGCCAGCAGTCCCTTCAAGCGGTCCGATAGCACAGATACGCAGTATTTT. Its protein is CASSPFKRSDSTDTQYF.